Listed below are T cell receptor beta chains from one sample, sequenced in a study of cytomegalovirus exposure and HLA in healthy donors. Data came from immunoSEQ multiplex PCR; TCRdb stores just in-frame clones and leaves some out. The table lists 160,000 or so clones, just under 80% of them singletons, with approximately 1.4% in the top ten. Sequencing was performed on PBMCs. These TCRs come from a man in his thirties or forties in good health and CMV-seronegative. Each CDR3 is given with its conserved first and last residue. A D gene is named only where the DNA matches it firmly. Clone size, where shown, is once, few, many, or a class for clones that have expanded.

j_call,clone_size,d_call,v_call,cdr3_aa,cdr3_nt
TRBJ1-5,-,-,TRBV19,CASSILRGGDQPQHF,TGTGCCAGTAGTATCCTTCGAGGGGGTGATCAGCCCCAGCATTTT
TRBJ2-6,-,-,TRBV5-4,CASSLGPTVGKGSGANVLTF,TGTGCCAGCAGCTTGGGGCCGACAGTGGGTAAGGGCTCTGGGGCCAACGTCCTGACTTTC
TRBJ1-3,-,TRBD1,TRBV19,CASSPTTGAGNTIYF,TGTGCCAGTAGTCCGACGACAGGGGCTGGAAACACCATATATTTT
TRBJ2-7,-,TRBD1,TRBV5-4,CASSSGQQSSYEQYF,TGTGCCAGCAGTTCGGGACAGCAGAGCTCCTACGAGCAGTACTTC
TRBJ2-5,-,-,TRBV7-9,CASSPRPQGTGQETQYF,TGTGCCAGCAGCCCAAGGCCCCAGGGGACGGGGCAAGAGACCCAGTACTTC
TRBJ2-7,-,-,TRBV5-6,CASSPGRGDEQYF,TGTGCCAGCAGCCCCGGGAGAGGAGACGAGCAGTACTTC
TRBJ2-3,-,-,TRBV6-5,CASTSRGSSTDTQYF,TGTGCCAGCACCTCAAGGGGCTCTAGCACAGATACGCAGTATTTT
TRBJ1-5,-,TRBD1,TRBV30,CAWDRGENQPQHF,TGTGCCTGGGACAGGGGCGAGAATCAGCCCCAGCATTTT
TRBJ2-7,-,TRBD2,TRBV27,CASSLSGAGVSYEQYF,TGTGCCAGCAGTTTATCCGGAGCGGGGGTTTCCTACGAGCAGTACTTC
TRBJ2-5,-,-,TRBV11-2,CASSLRVEETQYF,TGTGCCAGCAGCTTGCGGGTCGAGGAGACCCAGTACTTC
TRBJ1-3,-,TRBD1,TRBV10-3,CAISGDRRLSSGNTIYF,TGTGCCATCAGTGGGGACAGGCGCCTCTCCTCTGGAAACACCATATATTTT
TRBJ2-7,-,-,TRBV29-1,CSVEREPYEQYF,TGCAGCGTTGAACGGGAGCCCTACGAGCAGTACTTC
TRBJ1-5,-,-,TRBV7-9,CASSLDGLQPQHF,TGTGCCAGCAGCTTAGATGGGCTTCAGCCCCAGCATTTT
TRBJ2-3,-,-,TRBV30,CAWKGDLLGTDTQYF,TGTGCCTGGAAGGGGGACCTGCTAGGCACAGATACGCAGTATTTT
TRBJ2-3,-,TRBD2,TRBV4-3,CASSQGPGGALSDTQYF,TGCGCCAGCAGCCAAGGACCCGGGGGGGCTTTATCAGATACGCAGTATTTT
TRBJ1-4,-,TRBD1,TRBV27,CASSTGQDTNEKLFF,TGTGCCAGCAGCACCGGACAGGACACTAATGAAAAACTGTTTTTT
TRBJ2-1,-,-,TRBV9,CASSPNRGLSNEQFF,TGTGCCAGCAGCCCCAACCGGGGACTTAGCAATGAGCAGTTCTTC
TRBJ2-7,-,TRBD2,TRBV5-1,CASSLEREAPYEQYF,TGCGCCAGCAGCTTGGAGCGGGAGGCCCCCTACGAGCAGTACTTC
TRBJ2-7,-,-,TRBV18,CASSPDSYEQYF,TGTGCCAGCTCACCCGACAGCTACGAGCAGTACTTC
TRBJ2-2,-,TRBD1,TRBV7-7,CASSLGPGTGGYTGELFF,TGTGCTAGCAGCTTAGGGCCCGGGACAGGGGGATACACCGGGGAGCTGTTTTTT
TRBJ2-1,-,TRBD1,TRBV28,CASSPAGGAFGEQFF,TGTGCCAGCAGCCCCGCAGGGGGCGCGTTTGGTGAGCAGTTCTTC
TRBJ2-3,-,TRBD2,TRBV6-4,CASSAGGTTHTSTDTQYF,TGTGCCAGCAGTGCCGGGGGGACTACCCATACTAGCACAGATACGCAGTATTTT
TRBJ2-7,-,-,TRBV25-1,CASSVSSYEQYF,TGTGCCAGCAGTGTGAGCTCCTACGAGCAGTACTTC
TRBJ2-7,-,-,TRBV6-6,CASSYSPGAYEQYF,TGTGCCAGCAGTTACTCGCCGGGGGCCTACGAGCAGTACTTC
TRBJ2-7,-,-,TRBV7-2,CASSLDSGIYYEQYF,TGTGCCAGCAGCTTAGATTCCGGGATCTACTACGAGCAGTACTTC
TRBJ1-6,-,-,TRBV4-3,CASSQVRFSPLHF,TGCGCCAGCAGCCAAGTCCGGTTTTCACCCCTCCACTTT
TRBJ2-5,-,TRBD2,TRBV6-5,CASRLAGAERETQYF,TGTGCCAGCAGACTAGCGGGGGCGGAGAGAGAGACCCAGTACTTC
TRBJ2-1,few,TRBD1,TRBV5-6,CASSLRGLHDNEQFF,TGTGCCAGCAGCTTGAGGGGGCTTCACGACAATGAGCAGTTCTTC
TRBJ2-2,-,-,TRBV7-9,CASSRTSTLAGELFF,TGTGCCAGCAGCCGCACCTCCACCTTAGCCGGGGAGCTGTTTTTT
TRBJ2-2,few,-,TRBV29-1,CSAREGTNTGELFF,TGCAGCGCTCGAGAGGGAACGAACACCGGGGAGCTGTTTTTT
TRBJ1-3,few,TRBD1,TRBV5-1,CASSLGQGANTIYF,TGCGCCAGCAGCCTGGGACAGGGGGCAAACACCATATATTTT
TRBJ1-5,once,TRBD1,TRBV28,CASSGQGRNSNQPQHF,TGTGCCAGCAGTGGACAGGGGCGTAATAGCAATCAGCCCCAGCATTTT
TRBJ2-7,-,-,TRBV7-9,CASSLWVGGTYEQYF,TGTGCCAGCAGCTTATGGGTGGGAGGCACCTACGAGCAGTACTTC
TRBJ1-5,-,TRBD1,TRBV4-2,CASSQSQGVHHQPQHF,TGTGCCAGCAGCCAGTCTCAGGGGGTCCATCATCAGCCCCAGCATTTT
TRBJ1-2,-,-,TRBV7-2,CASSLSLGPNYGYTF,TGTGCCAGCAGCTTATCTCTGGGCCCGAACTATGGCTACACCTTC
TRBJ2-1,-,-,TRBV7-3,CASSPSGTYIYEQFF,TGTGCCAGCAGCCCCAGCGGAACATACATCTATGAGCAGTTCTTC
TRBJ2-1,-,-,TRBV6-7,CARPYGGLGFEQFF,TGTGCCCGCCCTTATGGGGGGTTGGGCTTTGAGCAGTTCTTC
TRBJ2-7,-,TRBD1,TRBV25-1,CASRGSRQGSSYEQYF,TGTGCCAGCCGCGGGTCCCGACAGGGAAGCTCCTACGAGCAGTACTTC
TRBJ1-4,-,-,TRBV20-1,CSGGVNEKLFF,TGCAGTGGCGGGGTTAATGAAAAACTGTTTTTT